This T cell receptor beta chain was captured in a study of shared clonotypes between healthy human individuals. Study in general: Used for every donor were three CD4 naive, three CD4 memory, two CD8 naive and one CD8 memory plate.

The study's findings and limits: Rarefaction indicated that sorted-subset sequencing remained incomplete although depth was large.

The table lists this clone with a few counts. Antigen specificity is unknown. The identical CDR3 is also encoded by other nucleotide sequences in the sample. Trimming stripped 0 bases from V and 2 bases from J, with 8 bases between. This CDR3 contains 15 residues. Germline V gene lookup returns CDR1 LNHDA and CDR2 SQIVND (reference sequence). Profiled with immunoSEQ multiplex PCR; TCRdb holds only in-frame clones, not every one. The sample lists about 680,000 clones, 74% occurring once. The genes are TRBV19 and TRBJ2-1; D is unclear. The sample comprised memory CD4+ T cells sorted from blood. The subset is: CD45RA-negative fraction. The TCR originated in a woman in her 30s in good health. The DNA of the CDR3 is TGTGCCAGTAGTATAGATAGTGGGCCCTACAATGAGCAGTTCTTC. This encodes CASSIDSGPYNEQFF.